A selection of T cell receptor beta chains follows, all from one sample in a study. TCRdb re-analysed the 5' RACE reads in MiXCR, keeping a single row per CDR3 protein. There are approximately 47,000 distinct CDR3 sequences in the sample; roughly 30% occur only once, and approximately 2% lies in the top ten. The sample was naive CD4+ T cells sorted from blood. The source of these receptors is a female donor with breast cancer. CDR3s include the opening cysteine and the closing phenylalanine or tryptophan. The order of the fields is D gene, V gene, J gene, clone size, CDR3 DNA, CDR3 protein. A D gene is named only where the DNA matches it firmly. Size is omitted from some rows. Given values are once, few, many or a class for expanded clones.

TRBD2	TRBV24-1	TRBJ2-1	.	TGTGCCACCAGTCCAGCGGGAGGGCCTCAACATGAGCAGTTCTTC	CATSPAGGPQHEQFF
.	TRBV20-1	TRBJ2-3	.	TGCAGTGCTAGAGACAAAGGAGATACGCAGTATTTT	CSARDKGDTQYF
.	TRBV5-1	TRBJ1-6	few	TGCGCCAGCAGCTTGACGGCCGGGGGCTTGTCACCCCTCCACTTT	CASSLTAGGLSPLHF
.	TRBV6-2/TRBV6-3	TRBJ2-1	.	TGTGCCAGCATTGACGATCGGGTAGATGAGCAGTTCTTC	CASIDDRVDEQFF
.	TRBV12-3/TRBV12-4	TRBJ2-2	.	TGTGCCAGCAGTTTATCAGGGAGCACCGGGGAGCTGTTTTTT	CASSLSGSTGELFF
TRBD2	TRBV20-1	TRBJ2-1	few	TGCAGTGCTGGGGAGGGAGAAGAGCAGTTCTTC	CSAGEGEEQFF
TRBD2	TRBV29-1	TRBJ2-3	.	TGCAGCGGTGTGCGGGAGAGAACGCAGTATTTT	CSGVRERTQYF
.	TRBV15	TRBJ2-7	.	TGTGCCACCAGCCTTACGAGACCAGGGGACGAGCAGTACTTC	CATSLTRPGDEQYF
TRBD2	TRBV5-1	TRBJ2-3	medium-sized	TGCGCCAGCAGCTTGGTCGTTGGGCTAGCGGGAGAGGCGCAGTATTTT	CASSLVVGLAGEAQYF
.	TRBV30	TRBJ2-3	many	TGTGCCTGGAAAGGGGGACTTAGCACAGATACGCAGTATTTT	CAWKGGLSTDTQYF
.	TRBV20-1	TRBJ2-1	.	TGCAGTGCTAGAGATCCCGAGGGGAGCTATGAGCAGCTCTTC	CSARDPEGSYEQLF
TRBD1	TRBV5-1	TRBJ2-2	few	TGCGCCAGCAGCTTGAGGACAGGGGGTTCCGGGGAGCTGTTTTTT	CASSLRTGGSGELFF
TRBD2	TRBV15	TRBJ2-7	few	TGTGCCACCAGCAGAGCGGGAGGCAGCTCCTACGAGCAGTACTTC	CATSRAGGSSYEQYF
.	TRBV21-1	TRBJ2-2	.	TGTGCCAGCAGCGAAGCTCTAGAGGGATATGGCGGGGAGCTGTTTTTT	CASSEALEGYGGELFF
.	TRBV5-1	TRBJ2-5	many	TGCGCCAGCAGCCCAGGACAGATACAAGAGACCCAGTACTTC	CASSPGQIQETQYF
.	TRBV5-4	TRBJ1-4	.	TGTGCCAGCAGCTTGGACTTCGGGGAAAAACTGTTTTTT	CASSLDFGEKLFF
.	TRBV18	TRBJ2-5	.	TGTGCCAGCTCACGGGGACTGGAAGAGACCCAGTACTTC	CASSRGLEETQYF
.	TRBV7-9	TRBJ2-5	.	TGTGCCAGCAGCAGCAGCGCGTACCAAGAGACCCAGTACTTC	CASSSSAYQETQYF
TRBD2	TRBV7-3	TRBJ2-1	.	TGTGCCAGCAGCCCGACTAGCGGGGGGGCGGGGCAGTTCTTC	CASSPTSGGAGQFF
TRBD1	TRBV4-1	TRBJ2-3	.	TGCGCCAGCAGCCAAGTGGGGACAGGGGCTCTTACAGATACGCAGTATTTT	CASSQVGTGALTDTQYF
TRBD2	TRBV20-1	TRBJ2-3	.	TGCAGTGCTGGCGGACTAGCGGGAGGCTCAGATACGCAGTATTTT	CSAGGLAGGSDTQYF
TRBD1	TRBV6-1	TRBJ2-2	.	TGTGCCAGCAAGGACAGGGGTCGGACCGGGGAGCTGTTTTTT	CASKDRGRTGELFF
.	TRBV5-1	TRBJ2-7	.	TGCGCCAGCAGCTCCCAGGCCTACGAGCAGTACTTC	CASSSQAYEQYF
.	TRBV20-1	TRBJ2-2	many	TGCAGTGCTAGAAATACGCAGGGCCATCCCACCGGGGAGCTGTTTTTT	CSARNTQGHPTGELFF
TRBD1	TRBV6-1	TRBJ1-5	few	TGTGCCAGCACCCCGGGACAGGGGATTTATCAGCCCCAGCATTTT	CASTPGQGIYQPQHF
.	TRBV7-9	TRBJ2-1	few	TGTGCCAGCAGCGTGGACATCTACAATGAGCAGTTCTTC	CASSVDIYNEQFF
.	TRBV21-1	TRBJ1-5	few	TGTGCCAGCAGCAGGGGCAATCAGCCCCAGCATTTT	CASSRGNQPQHF
.	TRBV20-1	TRBJ1-5	few	TGCAGTTCCACGGGCCGGGAGAGTCAGCCCCAGCATTTT	CSSTGRESQPQHF
TRBD2	TRBV5-5	TRBJ2-2	.	TGTGCCAGCAGCTTAGGGACTAGCAAAAACACCGGGGAGCTGTTTTTT	CASSLGTSKNTGELFF
.	TRBV9	TRBJ2-5	few	TGTGCCAGCAGCGGGGTAGCTTTAGGGGAGACCCAGTACTTC	CASSGVALGETQYF
.	TRBV29-1	TRBJ2-5	.	TGCAGCGTTGGACTAAGGGAGACCCAGTACTTC	CSVGLRETQYF
.	TRBV7-3	TRBJ2-2	few	TGTGCCAGCAGCCCTGACCGGGAAGCCATCAACCGGGAGCTGTTTTTT	CASSPDREAINRELFF
TRBD1	TRBV5-6	TRBJ2-5	.	TGTGCCAGCAGTGACAGGGGAATAGGGCAAGAGACCCAGTACTTC	CASSDRGIGQETQYF
TRBD2	TRBV5-1	TRBJ2-1	few	TGCGCCAGCAGCTTTACCTTAGCGGGAGCTCGCAATGAGCAGTTCTTC	CASSFTLAGARNEQFF
TRBD1	TRBV4-1	TRBJ2-1	many	TGCGCCAGCAGCCACACCGGGACAGCCGACAATGAGCAGTTCTTC	CASSHTGTADNEQFF
TRBD1	TRBV6-6	TRBJ1-5	.	TGTGCCAGCAGTAAACGGACAGGGGGCGACGGGGGTCAGCCCCAGCATTTT	CASSKRTGGDGGQPQHF
.	TRBV6-1	TRBJ2-7	few	TGTGCCAGCAAGCCGGGACATTCGAACTTGGAGCAGTACTTC	CASKPGHSNLEQYF
.	TRBV10-3	TRBJ1-2	few	TGTGCCATCAGCATCCAATTAGTGTCTGGGGGCTACACCTTC	CAISIQLVSGGYTF
TRBD1	TRBV20-1	TRBJ1-1	few	TGCAGTGCTACGGACAGGCCCGACACTGAAGCTTTCTTT	CSATDRPDTEAFF
TRBD2	TRBV5-1	TRBJ2-1	.	TGCGCCAGCAGCCCAGGGGCTAGCGGGAGTTACAATGAGCAGTTCTTC	CASSPGASGSYNEQFF
.	TRBV7-9	TRBJ2-1	few	TGTGCCAGCAGCTTACTAGCTGGGGGGACCTACAATGAGCAGTTCTTC	CASSLLAGGTYNEQFF
TRBD1	TRBV5-1	TRBJ1-2	few	TGCGCCAGCAGCTTGGGGCCAGAGGGGGCCCTCTATGGCTACACCTTC	CASSLGPEGALYGYTF
TRBD2	TRBV4-3	TRBJ2-7	.	TGCGCCAGCAGCCAAGGATGGGAGACTAGCGGGAGCTCCTACGAGCAGTACTTC	CASSQGWETSGSSYEQYF
.	TRBV12-3/TRBV12-4	TRBJ2-7	.	TGTGCCAGCACTATAGACTGGGACGAGCAGTACTTC	CASTIDWDEQYF
.	TRBV7-9	TRBJ2-2	.	TGTGCCAGCAGCTTAGGAAGTGGCAGGGCCGGGGAGCTGTTTTTT	CASSLGSGRAGELFF
.	TRBV7-2	TRBJ1-3	.	TGTGCCAGCAGCTTAGTGACTCAGTCCTCTGGAAACACCATATATTTT	CASSLVTQSSGNTIYF